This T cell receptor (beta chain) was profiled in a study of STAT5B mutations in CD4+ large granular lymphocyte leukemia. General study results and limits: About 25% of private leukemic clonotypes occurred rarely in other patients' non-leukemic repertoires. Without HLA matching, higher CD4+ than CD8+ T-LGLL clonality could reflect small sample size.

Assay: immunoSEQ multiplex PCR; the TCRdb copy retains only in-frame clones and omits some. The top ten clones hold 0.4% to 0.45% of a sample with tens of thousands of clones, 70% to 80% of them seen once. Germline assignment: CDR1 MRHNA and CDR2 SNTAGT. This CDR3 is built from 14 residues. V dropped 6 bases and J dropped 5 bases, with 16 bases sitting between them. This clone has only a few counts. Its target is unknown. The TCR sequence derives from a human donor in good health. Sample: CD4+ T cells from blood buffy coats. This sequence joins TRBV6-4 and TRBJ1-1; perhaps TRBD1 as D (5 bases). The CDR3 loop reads CASRDTDTGTEAFF. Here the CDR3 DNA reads TGTGCCAGCAGGGACACAGACACGGGGACTGAAGCTTTCTTT.